The text below deals with one T cell receptor beta chain. This clone is a singleton in its sample. The antigen it binds to is not known. No base qualities exist here, and no much larger clone lies one base off it. The data originate from a study of control samples from healthy donors and cancer patients (dated by TCRdb to the early 2020s). Preparation of the library involved the immunoSEQ multiplex PCR assay. This immuneACCESS table, as held by TCRdb, lists in-frame sequences with V and J called but not all clones. Of the missing ones, under half trace to an unresolved V gene in checked studies; the others have no known cause. This sample has roughly 76,000 clones in its table, and under 95% of those were observed once. The ten largest clones capture roughly 1.2% of the sample. Reading from cysteine to phenylalanine, the CDR3 counts 14 amino acids. Left in the record is the CDR3 DNA by itself, 42 bases read in frame from the first base. Relative to germline, V is 4 bases shorter and J is 5 bases shorter, with 15 bases between their ends. The germline V gene provides CDR1 SGHRS and CDR2 YFSETQ.

Recombination linked TRBV5-1 to TRBJ1-1; TRBD1 is a possible D gene, resting on 5 matching bases. The sequencing sample was made of PBMCs. This TCR was sampled from a woman aged 40 to 50 with lung cancer. The CDR3 loop reads CASSQTLGVTEAFF. The sequenced DNA: TGCGCCAGCAGCCAAACATTAGGGGTGACTGAAGCTTTCTTT.